This T cell receptor beta chain was found in a study of PD-L1 blockade in urothelial cancer. With 2 bases clipped from V and 0 bases from J, the junction kept 5 bases outside the gene matches. The CDR3 contains 16 residues. Looked up from germline, CDR1 is MNHEY and CDR2 is SVGAGI. The method was immunoSEQ multiplex PCR; TCRdb's version includes in-frame clones alone and lacks a portion of them. The sample yields about 73,000 clones, around nine tenths seen once. The sample was PBMCs, taken around atezolizumab (anti-PD-L1) treatment. The TCR originated in a man aged 60 to 75 with urothelial cancer. This chain links TRBV6-5 with TRBJ1-1; 8 bases map to TRBD1. The CDR3 loop reads CASSYGGTGMNTEAFF. CDR3 bases: TGTGCCAGCAGTTACGGCGGGACAGGAATGAACACTGAAGCTTTCTTT.